This entry is about one T cell receptor beta chain. Looked up from germline, CDR1 is MNHEY and CDR2 is SMNVEV (reference sequence). There are 15 residues in the CDR3. The ends lost 2 bases at V and 1 base at J; junction bases unmatched: 4. The data were obtained in a study of T cell responses to AZD1222 COVID-19 vaccine. Generated by immunoSEQ multiplex PCR, the TCRdb table keeps only in-frame clones and is missing some. The sample holds some 89,000 clones, roughly nine tenths seen once. This chain links TRBV27 with TRBJ1-1; 7 nucleotides align to TRBD1. The sample here was peripheral blood, taken on day 0 of AZD1222 vaccination. This receptor was identified in an adult in good health. The CDR3 DNA reads TGTGCCAGCAGTTTAGGCCGGGACAGGAACACTGAAGCTTTCTTT. This translates into CASSLGRDRNTEAFF.